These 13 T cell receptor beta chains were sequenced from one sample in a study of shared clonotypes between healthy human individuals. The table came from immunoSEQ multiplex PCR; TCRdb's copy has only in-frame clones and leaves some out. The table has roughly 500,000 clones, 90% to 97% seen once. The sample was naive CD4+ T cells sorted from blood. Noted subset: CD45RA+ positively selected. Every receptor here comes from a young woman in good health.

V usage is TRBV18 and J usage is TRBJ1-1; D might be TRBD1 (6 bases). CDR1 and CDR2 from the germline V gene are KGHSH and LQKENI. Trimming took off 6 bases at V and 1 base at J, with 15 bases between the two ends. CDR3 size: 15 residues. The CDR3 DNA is TGTGCCAGCTCGGAGGGGGGCATCGGGAACACTGAAGCTTTCTTT. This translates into CASSEGGIGNTEAFF.

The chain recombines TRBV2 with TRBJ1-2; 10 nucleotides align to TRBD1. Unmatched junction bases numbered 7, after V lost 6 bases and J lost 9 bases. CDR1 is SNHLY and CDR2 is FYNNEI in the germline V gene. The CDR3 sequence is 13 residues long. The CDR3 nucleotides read TGTGCCAGCAGCGCCGCGGGACAGGGGAGCTACACCTTC. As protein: CASSAAGQGSYTF. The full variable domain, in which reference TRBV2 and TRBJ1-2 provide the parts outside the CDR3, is EPEVTQTPSHQVTQMGQEVILRCVPISNHLYFYWYRQILGQKVEFLVSFYNNEISEKSEIFDDQFSVERPDGSNFTLKIRSTKLEDSAMYFCASSAAGQGSYTFGSGTRLTVV.

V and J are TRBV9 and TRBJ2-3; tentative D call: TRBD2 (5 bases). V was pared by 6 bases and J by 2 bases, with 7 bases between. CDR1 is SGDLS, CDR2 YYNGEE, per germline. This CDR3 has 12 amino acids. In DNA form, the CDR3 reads TGTGCCAGCACGGGGAACACAGATACGCAGTATTTT. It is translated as CASTGNTDTQYF.

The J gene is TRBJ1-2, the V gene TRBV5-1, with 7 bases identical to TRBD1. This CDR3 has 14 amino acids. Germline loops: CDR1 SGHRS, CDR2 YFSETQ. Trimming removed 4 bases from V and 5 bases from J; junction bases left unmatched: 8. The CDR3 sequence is CASSPMQGQYGYTF. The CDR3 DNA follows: TGCGCCAGCAGCCCCATGCAGGGACAGTATGGCTACACCTTC.

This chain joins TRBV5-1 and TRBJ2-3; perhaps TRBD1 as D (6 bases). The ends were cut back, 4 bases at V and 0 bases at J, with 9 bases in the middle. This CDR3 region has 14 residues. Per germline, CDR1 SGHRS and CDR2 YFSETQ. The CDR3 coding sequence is TGCGCCAGCAGCAACAGGGCTAGCACAGATACGCAGTATTTT. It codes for CASSNRASTDTQYF.

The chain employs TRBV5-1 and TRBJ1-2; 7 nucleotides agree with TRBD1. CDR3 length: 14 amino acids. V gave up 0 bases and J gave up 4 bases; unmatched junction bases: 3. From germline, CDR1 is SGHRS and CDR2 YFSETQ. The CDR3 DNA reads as TGCGCCAGCAGCTTGGCCACAGGGGTCTATGGCTACACCTTC. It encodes CASSLATGVYGYTF.

CDR3 DNA sequence: TGCAGCGTTGAAGTCTCACCGGGTGGAGTTAGCTACAATGAGCAGTTCTTC. Translating it yields CSVEVSPGGVSYNEQFF. V and J are TRBV29-1 and TRBJ2-1; unclear D gene. CDR3 size: 17 residues. Germline V lookup: CDR1 SQVTM, CDR2 ANQGSEA. V lost 1 base, J lost 3 bases, and 19 bases lay in between.

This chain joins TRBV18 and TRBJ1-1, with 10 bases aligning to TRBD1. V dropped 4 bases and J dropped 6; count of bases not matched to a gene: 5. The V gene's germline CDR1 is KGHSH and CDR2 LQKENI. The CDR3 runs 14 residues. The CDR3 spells CASSRDRGPAEAFF. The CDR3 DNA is TGTGCCAGCTCACGAGACAGGGGGCCGGCTGAAGCTTTCTTT. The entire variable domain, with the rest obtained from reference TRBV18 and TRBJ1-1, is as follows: NAGVMQNPRHLVRRRGQEARLRCSPMKGHSHVYWYRQLPEEGLKFMVYLQKENIIDESGMPKERFSAEFPKEGPSILRIQQVVRGDSAAYFCASSRDRGPAEAFFGQGTRLTVV.

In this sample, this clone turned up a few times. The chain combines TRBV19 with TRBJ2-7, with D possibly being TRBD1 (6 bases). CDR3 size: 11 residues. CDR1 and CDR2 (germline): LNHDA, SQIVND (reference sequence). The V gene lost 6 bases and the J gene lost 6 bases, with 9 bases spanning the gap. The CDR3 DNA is TGTGCCAGTAGATCAGGGGTCGAGCAGTACTTC. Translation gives CASRSGVEQYF.

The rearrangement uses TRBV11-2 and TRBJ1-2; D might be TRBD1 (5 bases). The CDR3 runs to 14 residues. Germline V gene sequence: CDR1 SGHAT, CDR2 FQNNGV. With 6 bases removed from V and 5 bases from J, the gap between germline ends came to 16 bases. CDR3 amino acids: CASRLAGAVYGYTF. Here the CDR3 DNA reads TGTGCCAGCAGGTTGGCCGGGGCAGTTTATGGCTACACCTTC.

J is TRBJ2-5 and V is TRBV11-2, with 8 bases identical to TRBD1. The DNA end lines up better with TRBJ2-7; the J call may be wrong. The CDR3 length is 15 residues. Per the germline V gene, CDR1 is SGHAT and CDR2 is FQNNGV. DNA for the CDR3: TGTGCCAGCAGCGACAGGGGCCTCGTATCCTACGAGCAGTACTTC. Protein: CASSDRGLVSYEQYF.

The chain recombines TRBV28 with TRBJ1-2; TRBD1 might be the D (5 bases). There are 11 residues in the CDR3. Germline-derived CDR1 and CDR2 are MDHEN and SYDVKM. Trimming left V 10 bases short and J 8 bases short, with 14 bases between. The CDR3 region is CAIKGQRGYTF. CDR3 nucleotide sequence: TGTGCCATCAAGGGGCAGAGGGGCTACACCTTC.

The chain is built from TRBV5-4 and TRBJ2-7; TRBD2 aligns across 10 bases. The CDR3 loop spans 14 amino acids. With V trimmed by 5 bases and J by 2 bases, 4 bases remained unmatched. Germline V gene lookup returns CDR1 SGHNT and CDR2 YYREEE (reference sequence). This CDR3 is CASSTGTSAYEQYF. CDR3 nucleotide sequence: TGTGCCAGCAGTACCGGGACTAGCGCCTACGAGCAGTACTTC.